The entry below describes one T cell receptor (beta chain). The sample comes from a study of cytomegalovirus exposure and HLA in healthy donors. Deletions cut 6 bases from V and 8 bases from J, with 17 bases between. The germline V gene has CDR1 MNHEY and CDR2 SVGAGI. The CDR3 extends over 15 amino acids. Use of 60 Vbeta and 13 Jbeta primers characterized the PCR. The repertoire was sequenced with immunoSEQ multiplex PCR; TCRdb's copy has only in-frame clones and lacks some. This sample carries roughly 70,000 clones, approximately 70% of them seen once, and the ten largest clones take 13% to 15%. The sequence derives from a male donor in good health and CMV-seropositive. The chain joins TRBV6-5 to TRBJ1-6; tentative D call: TRBD1 (5 bases). The sequenced sample consisted of PBMCs. Here the CDR3 reads CASSPTGPGDSPLHF. The CDR3 DNA sequence: TGTGCCAGCAGCCCCACGGGTCCGGGGGATTCACCCCTCCACTTT.